Below, one T cell receptor beta chain is given with its context. Its antigen remains unidentified. TCRdb used MiXCR to reprocess the 5' RACE reads, holding one entry per CDR3 protein. The sample yields fewer than 50,000 distinct CDR3 sequences, approximately 6.8% seen once. This specimen comes from a study of T-cell memory formation after mild COVID-19. About the study: Clustering of TCRs was largely donor specific.

The CDR3 has 14 amino acids. Germline CDR1 reads MNHEY; CDR2 reads SVGAGI. V lost 6 bases, J lost 6 bases, and 17 bases lay in between. Study-level points and caveats: Among clones contracting day 15 to 85, CD4/CD8 was balanced, whereas later expanders leaned CD4+. The authors left the SARS-CoV-2 specificity of second-wave clones peaking on day 37 unconfirmed.

The specimen was PBMCs or a T cell subset sorted from them (not recorded which). The V gene is TRBV6-5, the J gene TRBJ1-2; D unresolved. The TCR sequence derives from a man in his late teens or twenties who had mild COVID-19 (a few samples of this study predate the infection). Cell type and time point are not known. CDR3 DNA sequence: TGTGCCAGCAGCCCGAGTACGTTTCGGGATGGCTACACCTTC. This encodes CASSPSTFRDGYTF.